A selection of T cell receptor beta chains follows, all from one sample in a study of identical twins' blood T cells. TCRdb used MiXCR to reprocess the 5' RACE reads, holding one entry per CDR3 protein. Seen here are 300,000 to 400,000 distinct CDR3 sequences, over 25% observed once, and the top ten hold about 6%. The specimen was PBMCs. Every receptor here comes from a woman aged 18-55 years in good health. Each CDR3 is given without its conserved first and last residue. The order of the fields is clone size, V gene, CDR3 protein. Clone size is stated in some rows and not others, as once, few, many or a class when expanded.

size: -; V: TRBV5-6; CDR3: ASSHRGIPEAF
size: few; V: TRBV9; CDR3: ASSVAGVGTGELF
size: few; V: TRBV10-3; CDR3: AISKDLAGGTDTQY
size: -; V: TRBV7-9; CDR3: ASSYWGDTQY
size: -; V: TRBV11-2; CDR3: ASSYKGQGVGYT
size: few; V: TRBV12-5; CDR3: ASAQSSNQPQH
size: few; V: TRBV5-1; CDR3: ASSPHLYGYT
size: -; V: TRBV12-3/TRBV12-4; CDR3: ASTHGDGQPQH
size: many; V: TRBV6-9; CDR3: ASRTGDPYGYT
size: -; V: TRBV4-1; CDR3: ASSPQENQPQH
size: many; V: TRBV7-9; CDR3: ASSLAGSGNTIY
size: -; V: TRBV5-4; CDR3: ASSSSLDTQY
size: once; V: TRBV20-1; CDR3: SARADTGTANTEAF
size: -; V: TRBV4-3; CDR3: TSSQVGPDTQY
size: -; V: TRBV2; CDR3: ASRGAGNYNEQF
size: -; V: TRBV30; CDR3: AGDSSSYEQY
size: -; V: TRBV7-8; CDR3: ASSTLQGLLSGNTIY
size: few; V: TRBV19; CDR3: ASNGGGDRNQPQH
size: many; V: TRBV20-1; CDR3: SARDPAGTGGPEAF
size: -; V: TRBV4-2; CDR3: ASSQDRRTLDEQF
size: -; V: TRBV10-3; CDR3: AISEQGTAIRYT
size: -; V: TRBV30; CDR3: AWSKNEQF
size: many; V: TRBV6-4; CDR3: ASSDSLAGVVF
size: -; V: TRBV10-3; CDR3: AISTYNEQF
size: once; V: TRBV7-2; CDR3: ASSLGASKKAF
size: once; V: TRBV20-1; CDR3: SARDNRGLSEQF
size: many; V: TRBV7-2; CDR3: ASSLSRQDGYT
size: -; V: TRBV5-1; CDR3: ASKERAEGYTQY
size: -; V: TRBV30; CDR3: AWKGPNEKLF
size: few; V: TRBV12-3/TRBV12-4; CDR3: ASSFADQAF
size: -; V: TRBV27; CDR3: ASSSTARVNEKLF
size: -; V: TRBV6-1; CDR3: ASSVAGEGEQPQH
size: few; V: TRBV20-1; CDR3: SASGQGSSEAF
size: few; V: TRBV10-3; CDR3: AISESGDQETQY
size: -; V: TRBV3-1; CDR3: ASSWRGRGEAF
size: many; V: TRBV5-1; CDR3: ASSLVSNYGYT
size: -; V: TRBV29-1; CDR3: SVVLGGELF
size: -; V: TRBV10-3; CDR3: AISESWTNTEAF
size: few; V: TRBV20-1; CDR3: SALGHTNTEAF
size: -; V: TRBV30; CDR3: AWKGAGELF
size: -; V: TRBV20-1; CDR3: SARSGISYNEQF
size: -; V: TRBV20-1; CDR3: SAIRGGRDNEQF
size: -; V: TRBV19; CDR3: ASSRGPAHGYT
size: few; V: TRBV27; CDR3: ASSLSRVGKNIQY
size: -; V: TRBV7-9; CDR3: ASSFSQGNYGYT
size: -; V: TRBV21-1; CDR3: ASSARTGLAGEPSYNEQF
size: -; V: TRBV10-2; CDR3: ASSERLAGELEQY
size: -; V: TRBV25-1; CDR3: ASSELGGRNEKLF
size: few; V: TRBV2; CDR3: ASSVAYYNEQF
size: -; V: TRBV27; CDR3: ASSLSAVWGLI
size: few; V: TRBV28; CDR3: ASSFISTEAF
size: many; V: TRBV27; CDR3: ASSHPGRGKQY
size: few; V: TRBV6-4; CDR3: ASSEPRFNTIY
size: many; V: TRBV28; CDR3: ASSPTSRASNQPQH
size: -; V: TRBV20-1; CDR3: SAGEVLGPKNIQY
size: once; V: TRBV29-1; CDR3: SVEGLAGGYYEQY
size: few; V: TRBV28; CDR3: ASSFGSGGYT
size: -; V: TRBV11-2; CDR3: ASSFHDFNTGELF